The T cell receptor (beta chain) described here comes from a study of cytomegalovirus exposure and HLA in healthy donors. Study observations and caveats: Serostatus for CMV was the only available immune exposure information. It is likely that the observed cluster of highly shared sequence variants was a sequencing artifact. The productive fraction for most TCR beta V segments was about 87% or about 30% in an earlier analysis. Rarity held for most TCR sequences, but there were some public TCRs that occurred in many donors.

PCR was performed using 60 Vbeta and 13 Jbeta primers. Profiled with immunoSEQ multiplex PCR; TCRdb holds only in-frame clones, not every one. The sample has more than 120,000 clones; 65% to 85% are singletons. Worth noting for this clone: Its antigen is as yet unknown.

This CDR3 spans 15 amino acids. The V and J ends lost 6 bases and 6 bases, in that order; junction bases with no gene match: 8. Germline CDR1 reads ENHRY; CDR2 reads SYGVKD. Sequencing was done on a sample of PBMCs. The receptor comes from a male donor in good health and CMV-seronegative. The chain carries TRBV10-3 and TRBJ1-2, with 12 bases identical to TRBD1. The CDR3 bases are TGTGCCATCAGATTACCGGGACAGGGGGCGGATGGCTACACCTTC. Protein: CAIRLPGQGADGYTF.